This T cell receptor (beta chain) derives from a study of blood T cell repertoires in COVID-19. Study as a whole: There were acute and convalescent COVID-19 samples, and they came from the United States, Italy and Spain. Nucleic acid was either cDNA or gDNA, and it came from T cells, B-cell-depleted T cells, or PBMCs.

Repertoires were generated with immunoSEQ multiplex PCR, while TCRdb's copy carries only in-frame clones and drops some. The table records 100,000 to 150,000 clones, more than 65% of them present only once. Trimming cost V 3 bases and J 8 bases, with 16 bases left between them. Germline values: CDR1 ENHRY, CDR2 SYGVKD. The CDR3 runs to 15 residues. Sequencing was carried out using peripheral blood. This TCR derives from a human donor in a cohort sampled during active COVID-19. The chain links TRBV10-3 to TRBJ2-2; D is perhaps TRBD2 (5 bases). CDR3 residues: CAISELGLATGELFF. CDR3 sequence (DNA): TGTGCCATCAGTGAATTAGGGCTAGCAACAGGGGAGCTGTTTTTT.